This T cell receptor (beta chain) was retrieved from a study of CD8 T cells in ankylosing spondylitis. Findings of the study overall: Blood from ankylosing spondylitis patients appeared to carry a characteristic roughly eight-variant TCR beta motif.

About this clonotype itself: Its antigen is unidentified.

The CDR3 length is 15 residues. V lost 7 bases and J lost 4; bases outside the gene matches: 8. The germline V gene encodes CDR1 LGHDT and CDR2 YNNKEL (reference sequence). Libraries of TCR beta came from quantitative 5'-RACE with molecular barcodes. TCRdb re-called the 5' RACE reads with MiXCR, one entry per CDR3 protein. The sample yields 470,000 or so distinct CDR3 sequences, about 24% seen once. This sequence joins TRBV3-1 and TRBJ2-3; 10 bases match TRBD2. The sequence was collected from a male donor with ankylosing spondylitis. Material: blood, either unsorted or a sorted T cell fraction (not recorded which). CDR3 in amino acids: CASNLAGVAPDTQYF. The CDR3 DNA is TGTGCCAGCAACCTAGCGGGAGTGGCCCCAGATACGCAGTATTTT.